The 18 T cell receptor beta chains presented below share a single source sample, sequenced in a study of T cell clonotyping in hematopoietic cell transplantation. The assay was immunoSEQ multiplex PCR, and TCRdb's table has in-frame clones only and misses some. The sample consists of about 4,600 clones, approximately 80% of them appearing once. Sequenced here: peripheral blood mononuclear cells, sampled 100 days after allogeneic stem cell transplant. Receptors were obtained from a female patient aged 50 to 60 who had an allogeneic stem cell transplant from an unrelated donor, so the T cells may come from the graft donor. Some clones in this sample may be carry-over from other donors' samples.

The table lists this clone with a count of one. V is TRBV19 and J is TRBJ2-5; D gene unclear. This CDR3 region has 13 residues. Germline CDR1 LNHDA, CDR2 SQIVND (reference sequence). Trimming took off 6 bases at V and 0 bases at J, with 8 bases between the two ends. CDR3 DNA sequence: TGTGCCAGTAGCACGTCGTACCAAGAGACCCAGTACTTC. This encodes CASSTSYQETQYF.

Within the sample, this clone is medium-sized (0.01 to 0.1%). The chain is built from TRBV27 and TRBJ2-3; TRBD2 matches 10 bases. Germline V gene lookup returns CDR1 MNHEY and CDR2 SMNVEV (reference sequence). The CDR3 has 15 amino acids. The junction had 3 bases not matched to a gene; V was cut back by 6 bases and J by 0 bases. The CDR3: CASRGLAVSTDTQYF. DNA of the CDR3: TGTGCCAGCAGAGGACTAGCGGTTAGCACAGATACGCAGTATTTT.

The J gene is TRBJ1-2, the V gene TRBV7-2; no clear D. Per germline, CDR1 SGHTA and CDR2 FQGNSA. CDR3 length: 15 amino acids. Deletions cut 0 bases from V and 7 bases from J, with 15 bases between. CDR3 in DNA: TGTGCCAGCAGCTTAGCGGGTTGGGGTGGAAGTGGCTACACCTTC. Translated, it gives CASSLAGWGGSGYTF.

This rearrangement joins TRBV15 to TRBJ2-7; the D is unclear. CDR1 is LNHNV, CDR2 YYDKDF, per germline (reference sequence). This CDR3 has 14 amino acids. V was cut by 0 bases and J by 5 bases, with 11 bases left in between. The CDR3 spells CATSRDWAVDEQYF. DNA of the CDR3: TGTGCCACCAGCAGAGATTGGGCGGTTGACGAGCAGTACTTC. The whole variable domain, filled in from reference TRBV15 and TRBJ2-7, reads DAMVIQNPRYQVTQFGKPVTLSCSQTLNHNVMYWYQQKSSQAPKLLFHYYDKDFNNEADTPDNFQSRRPNTSFCFLDIRSPGLGDTAMYLCATSRDWAVDEQYFGPGTRLTVT.

This chain connects TRBV18 to TRBJ2-7, with 7 bases fitting TRBD1. After removal of 2 bases from V and 1 base from J, the junction contained 5 bases not matched to a gene. Germline V gives CDR1 KGHSH, CDR2 LQKENI. The CDR3 is made up of 15 amino acids. This chain's CDR3 is CASSPWTGSSYEQYF. The CDR3 DNA reads as TGTGCCAGCTCACCATGGACAGGATCGTCCTACGAGCAGTACTTC.

This chain uses TRBV19 with TRBJ1-2; no clear D gene. The CDR3 loop spans 13 amino acids. Germline V CDR1 and CDR2: LNHDA, SQIVND (reference sequence). The ends were cut back, 1 base at V and 7 bases at J, with 10 bases in the middle. This CDR3 reads CASSIAEGSGYTF. CDR3 sequence (DNA): TGTGCCAGTAGTATAGCTGAAGGGTCTGGCTACACCTTC.

The chain is built from TRBV19 and TRBJ1-5, with TRBD1 identical over 8 bases. CDR3 size: 15 residues. Trimming removed 5 bases from V and 1 base from J; junction bases left unmatched: 4. Germline values: CDR1 LNHDA, CDR2 SQIVND (reference sequence). The CDR3 DNA follows: TGTGCCAGTAGTCTTCGGACAGGGAGCAATCAGCCCCAGCATTTT. Translating gives CASSLRTGSNQPQHF. The variable domain in full, with the rest retrieved from reference TRBV19 and TRBJ1-5, is DGGITQSPKYLFRKEGQNVTLSCEQNLNHDAMYWYRQDPGQGLRLIYYSQIVNDFQKGDIAEGYSVSREKKESFPLTVTSAQKNPTAFYLCASSLRTGSNQPQHFGDGTRLSIL.

The rearrangement uses TRBV9 and TRBJ2-5; 8 positions agree with TRBD2. Unmatched junction bases numbered 7, after V lost 1 base and J lost 5 bases. CDR1 SGDLS and CDR2 YYNGEE come from the germline V gene. CDR3 length: 15 amino acids. CDR3 residues: CASSVSGGVEETQYF. The CDR3 coding sequence is TGTGCCAGCAGCGTATCCGGGGGGGTCGAGGAGACCCAGTACTTC. Together with reference TRBV9 and TRBJ2-5, the CDR3 gives the full variable domain: DSGVTQTPKHLITATGQRVTLRCSPRSGDLSVYWYQQSLDQGLQFLIQYYNGEERAKGNILERFSAQQFPDLHSELNLSSLELGDSALYFCASSVSGGVEETQYFGPGTRLLVL.

V usage is TRBV19 and J usage is TRBJ1-6; D is unresolved. Germline V gene data show CDR1 as LNHDA and CDR2 as SQIVND (reference sequence). The CDR3 runs 15 residues. Trimming removed 6 bases at V and 2 bases at J, with 11 bases between. The DNA for the CDR3 is TGTGCCAGTAGGGACCAGGAAGCCTATAATTCACCCCTCCACTTT. This gives the protein CASRDQEAYNSPLHF.

The chain couples TRBV2 to TRBJ1-2, with D unresolved. Trimming pared 4 bases from V and 0 bases from J, leaving 12 bases between. CDR3 length: 15 residues. Germline V lookup: CDR1 SNHLY, CDR2 FYNNEI. The CDR3, as DNA: TGTGCCAGCAGTGGAACTCATGCAGCTAACTATGGCTACACCTTC. Translating gives CASSGTHAANYGYTF.

This clone was recorded only once. The chain combines TRBV7-3 with TRBJ2-5, with TRBD2 matching over 12 bases. The CDR3 is made up of 15 amino acids. V shed 4 bases, J shed 4 bases, and the junction held 4 bases outside the gene matches. From germline, CDR1 is SGHTA and CDR2 FQGTGA. In DNA, the CDR3 is TGTGCCAGCAGCTCAGGACTAGCGGGGCTAGAGACCCAGTACTTC. Encoded protein: CASSSGLAGLETQYF.

V is TRBV2 and J is TRBJ2-1; the D gene could be TRBD1 or TRBD2 (6 bases each). V lost 7 bases, J lost 7 bases, and 14 bases lay in between. This CDR3 is 13 amino acids long. Per germline, CDR1 SNHLY and CDR2 FYNNEI. The CDR3 sequence: CASTPRGANEQFF. The CDR3 DNA follows: TGTGCCAGCACCCCAAGGGGGGCGAATGAGCAGTTCTTC.

This chain links TRBV19 with TRBJ1-1; D is perhaps TRBD1 (6 bases). The CDR3 extends over 13 amino acids. CDR1 is LNHDA, CDR2 SQIVND, per germline (reference sequence). Trimming cost V 5 bases and J 5 bases, with 12 bases left between them. The CDR3 here is CASSLQGWTEAFF. CDR3 bases: TGTGCCAGTAGTCTACAGGGATGGACTGAAGCTTTCTTT.

A remark on this clone: One junction end disagrees with the germline gene, perhaps due to a read error. The genes are TRBV28 and TRBJ1-1; D is undetermined. The CDR3 is made up of 12 amino acids. Germline CDR1 and CDR2: MDHEN and SYDVKM. CDR3 amino acids: CASSLWVAEAFF. The CDR3 coding sequence is TGTGCCAGCAGTCTATGGGTGGCTGAAGCTTTCTTT.

The rearrangement links TRBV29-1 to TRBJ2-3, with 11 bases matching TRBD2. Germline V gene lookup returns CDR1 SQVTM and CDR2 ANQGSEA. The CDR3 covers 19 residues. V lost 4 bases to trimming and J lost 1 base; unmatched junction nucleotides: 16. Written as DNA, the CDR3 is TGCAGCGTTGGGAGGGTCGGGCTAGCGGGGGGAGGGGGCACAGATACGCAGTATTTT. Translating gives CSVGRVGLAGGGGTDTQYF.

The chain joins TRBV25-1 to TRBJ1-1, with D unclear. This CDR3 region has 11 residues. Germline V gene sequence: CDR1 MGHDK, CDR2 SYGVNS. Trimming pared 8 bases from V and 1 base from J, leaving 5 bases between. CDR3 in DNA: TGTGCCAGCGAAAGGAACACTGAAGCTTTCTTT. It yields the protein CASERNTEAFF.

This clone is judged medium-sized (0.01 to 0.1%). This rearrangement joins TRBV12-5 to TRBJ1-6; no firm D call. The germline CDR1 and CDR2 sequences are LGHNT and FRNRAP. V lost 6 bases, J lost 0 bases, and 9 bases lay in between. CDR3 length: 15 amino acids. CDR3 protein: CASGRVSSYNSPLHF. As DNA, the CDR3 is TGTGCTAGTGGCCGGGTTAGCTCCTATAATTCACCCCTCCACTTT.

This clone was seen only a few times. The chain couples TRBV19 to TRBJ2-1, with D possibly matching TRBD2 (6 bases). Germline CDR1 and CDR2: LNHDA and SQIVND (reference sequence). V was trimmed by 3 bases and J by 0 bases, leaving 6 bases between them. The CDR3 covers 14 residues. The CDR3 region has the DNA TGTGCCAGTAGTATCGGGAGCTCCTACAATGAGCAGTTCTTC. This translates into CASSIGSSYNEQFF.